The next 13 T cell receptor beta chains were all read from a single sample in a study of human T cells and chemical hapten exposure (dated by TCRdb to 2020 to 2023). The protocol used for the library was RACE. Sequencing used a NextSeq 500. TCRdb applied fastp at Q25 and MiXCR to the public reads, then kept only in-frame beta chains. Rows with a matching CDR3 protein are joined into one entry that keeps the most common DNA and genes. The sample yields 300,000 to 450,000 distinct CDR3 sequences; roughly 4.8% were counted once. Around 2% of the sample goes to the ten largest clones. In the paper's terms, the time point label means: patch test 1, 2 weeks after DPC sensitization. What this sample's treatment or condition label stands for: therapeutic diphenylcyclopropenone sensitization with weekly scalp DPC. Sample: whole blood, taken in connection with sensitization to the hapten diphenylcyclopropenone (DPC). These receptors originate from a woman in her fifties or sixties with alopecia areata. Some clones in this sample may be carry-over from other donors' samples.

The chain combines TRBV29-1 with TRBJ2-7, with D perhaps given as TRBD1 or TRBD2 (5 bases each). Per the germline V gene, CDR1 is SQVTM and CDR2 is ANQGSEA. Trimming cost V 7 bases and J 0 bases, with 10 bases left between them. The CDR3 runs 12 residues. This CDR3 is CSARDASYEQYF. The CDR3 DNA reads TGCAGCGCCCGGGACGCCTCCTACGAGCAGTACTTC.

This clonotype was found many times. This chain links TRBV20-1 with TRBJ2-2, with D tentatively TRBD1 or TRBD2 (6 bases each). The V gene lost 3 bases and the J gene lost 3 bases, with 14 bases spanning the gap. The CDR3 contains 15 residues. Germline lookup yields CDR1 DFQATT and CDR2 SNEGSKA (reference sequence). CDR3 sequence reads: CSARVGGLDTGELFF. The DNA for the CDR3 is TGCAGTGCTAGGGTAGGGGGGCTTGACACCGGGGAGCTGTTTTTT.

The V gene is TRBV7-9, the J gene TRBJ2-5; TRBD2 aligns across 10 bases. J gave up 6 bases and V 2 bases, and 9 bases lay outside the gene matches. The CDR3 is 16 amino acids. Germline CDR1 is SEHNR and CDR2 is FQNEAQ (reference sequence). CDR3: CASSLPQTSGEKTQYF. For the CDR3, the DNA is TGTGCCAGCAGCTTACCCCAAACTAGCGGGGAAAAGACCCAGTACTTC.

In its sample, this clonotype was seen many times. V and J are TRBV7-2 and TRBJ1-1; D ambiguous. With 1 base removed from V and 3 bases from J, the gap between germline ends came to 9 bases. Germline V gene lookup returns CDR1 SGHTA and CDR2 FQGNSA. This CDR3 is 14 amino acids long. The CDR3: CASSLVAGDTEAFF. The CDR3 DNA follows: TGTGCCAGCAGCTTAGTGGCAGGAGACACTGAAGCTTTCTTT.

This clonotype was found many times. V is TRBV7-8 and J is TRBJ1-4, with a possible D match to TRBD1 (5 bases). CDR1 and CDR2 (germline): SGHVS, FQNEAQ. With 0 bases removed from V and 4 bases from J, the gap between germline ends came to 9 bases. The CDR3 sequence is 15 residues long. This chain's CDR3 is CASSLAAGGNEKLFF. The CDR3 coding sequence is TGTGCCAGCAGCTTAGCGGCGGGGGGTAATGAAAAACTGTTTTTT. The full variable domain, with the rest looked up from reference TRBV7-8 and TRBJ1-4, is GAGVSQSPRYKVAKRGQDVALRCDPISGHVSLFWYQQALGQGPEFLTYFQNEAQLDKSGLPSDRFFAERPEGSVSTLKIQRTQQEDSAVYLCASSLAAGGNEKLFFGSGTQLSVL.

This chain joins TRBV2 and TRBJ2-3; 11 bases line up with TRBD1. The CDR3 consists of 15 residues. V dropped 6 bases and J dropped 6; count of bases not matched to a gene: 8. CDR1 SNHLY and CDR2 FYNNEI come from the germline V gene. CDR3: CASSPGQGAWDTQYF. CDR3 nucleotides: TGTGCCAGCAGCCCAGGACAGGGGGCATGGGATACGCAGTATTTT.

In this sample, this clonotype turned up many times. V is TRBV21-1 and J is TRBJ1-1; the listed D gene, TRBD1, was not tested against the DNA. TRBV21-1 is classified as a pseudogene. The CDR3 contains 16 residues. The CDR3 protein is CASSQTPGQGRLEAFF. CDR3 DNA: TGTGCCAGCAGCCAAACGCCGGGACAGGGGAGGTTGGAAGCTTTCTTT.

The sample holds many counts of this clonotype. The V call is TRBV6-5, the J call TRBJ2-2; D not resolved. The CDR3 has 11 residues. Germline assignment: CDR1 MNHEY and CDR2 SVGAGI. Deletions cut 6 bases from V and 5 bases from J, with 4 bases between. The CDR3 coding sequence is TGTGCCAGCAGCTCGACCGGGGAGCTGTTTTTT. This sequence encodes CASSSTGELFF.

The chain employs TRBV11-2 and TRBJ1-2, with D uncertain. Germline assignment: CDR1 SGHAT and CDR2 FQNNGV. The V and J ends lost 5 bases and 5 bases respectively, with 15 bases between them. The CDR3 loop spans 14 amino acids. As DNA, the CDR3 is TGTGCCAGCAGCCCCCCTATGGGGATTTATGGCTACACCTTC. Translated, it gives CASSPPMGIYGYTF.

This clonotype was seen repeatedly, ten times or more. The chain employs TRBV5-1 and TRBJ1-6; TRBD1 agrees at 9 bases. CDR1 SGHRS and CDR2 YFSETQ come from the germline V gene. The CDR3 has 16 amino acids. The V and J ends lost 4 bases and 3 bases, in that order; junction bases with no gene match: 5. CDR3 nucleotide sequence: TGCGCCAGCAGCCCCATGACAGGGGGCTATAATTCACCCCTCCACTTT. Residues: CASSPMTGGYNSPLHF.

The chain employs TRBV10-2 and TRBJ2-1; TRBD1 is a possible D gene (5 bases). V was pared by 6 bases and J by 0 bases, with 15 bases between. The germline gives CDR1 WSHSY, CDR2 SAAADI. The CDR3 has 16 residues. In DNA, the CDR3 is TGCGCCAGCAGGGCGCAGGGCACGAGCTCCTACAATGAGCAGTTCTTC. Translating gives CASRAQGTSSYNEQFF.

J is TRBJ2-5 and V is TRBV6-2 or TRBV6-3; 10 bases fit TRBD2. CDR3 length equals 16 residues. The V segment lost 6 bases and the J segment 5 bases; nucleotides outside the gene matches: 12. CDR1 is MNHEY, CDR2 SVGEGT, per germline. The CDR3 spells CASSSGLARGEETQYF. For the CDR3, the DNA is TGTGCCAGCAGCTCGGGACTAGCGCGCGGCGAGGAGACCCAGTACTTC.

This clonotype was observed a handful of times. The rearrangement joins TRBV20-1 to TRBJ2-3; D not resolved. Germline-derived CDR1 and CDR2 are DFQATT and SNEGSKA (reference sequence). Trimming took 2 bases from V and 0 from J, leaving 6 bases between them. This CDR3 is built from 13 residues. The CDR3 is CSARTLSTDTQYF. CDR3 nucleotides: TGCAGTGCTAGAACTCTAAGCACAGATACGCAGTATTTT.